This T cell receptor (beta chain) stems from a study of T cell responses to AZD1222 COVID-19 vaccine. Germline assignment: CDR1 GTSNPN and CDR2 SVGIG (reference sequence). J gave up 1 base and V 5 bases, and 10 bases lay outside the gene matches. The CDR3 totals 16 residues. General observations from the study: Close to half of spike-specific TCRs reportedly recognize unmutated variant regions.

About this clone: Its antigen is currently unknown.

Generated by immunoSEQ multiplex PCR, the TCRdb table keeps only in-frame clones and is missing some. This sample has more than 110,000 clones, with roughly 90% found just once. V usage is TRBV30 and J usage is TRBJ2-4; 8 bases agree with TRBD2. This TCR derives from an adult in good health. The sequenced sample was peripheral blood, obtained on day 0 of AZD1222 vaccination. The CDR3 loop is CAWSPPGGDAKNIQYF. As DNA, the CDR3 is TGTGCCTGGTCCCCGCCGGGGGGGGACGCCAAAAACATTCAGTACTTC.